A selection of T cell receptor beta chains follows, all from one sample in a study of T cell responses to AZD1222 COVID-19 vaccine. The method was immunoSEQ multiplex PCR; TCRdb's version includes in-frame clones alone and lacks a portion of them. The data hold 130,000 to 150,000 clones, with about 92% observed a single time. The sequences come from peripheral blood, collected on day 0 of AZD1222 vaccination. The receptor source for this set is an adult in good health. Both conserved end residues are part of each CDR3. The order of the fields is V gene, D gene, clone size, J gene, CDR3 protein, CDR3 DNA. A D gene is named only where the DNA matches it firmly. Size is stated for part of the rows, as once, few or many counts, or as a class when the clone is expanded.

V gene: TRBV27; D gene: NA; clone size: once; J gene: TRBJ1-2; CDR3 protein: CASSLGGSEIYGYTF; CDR3 DNA: TGTGCCAGCTCCTTGGGGGGCTCGGAGATTTATGGCTACACCTTC
V gene: TRBV28; D gene: NA; clone size: NA; J gene: TRBJ1-2; CDR3 protein: CASRLAENGYTF; CDR3 DNA: TGTGCCAGCAGATTAGCGGAGAATGGCTACACCTTC
V gene: TRBV7-6; D gene: NA; clone size: NA; J gene: TRBJ1-5; CDR3 protein: CASSLGLGSNQPQHF; CDR3 DNA: TGTGCCAGCAGCTTAGGACTCGGTAGCAATCAGCCCCAGCATTTT
V gene: TRBV15; D gene: NA; clone size: NA; J gene: TRBJ2-7; CDR3 protein: CATSRDRGLSYEQYF; CDR3 DNA: TGTGCCACCAGCAGAGATCGTGGCCTCTCCTACGAGCAGTACTTC
V gene: TRBV5-1; D gene: TRBD2; clone size: NA; J gene: TRBJ2-1; CDR3 protein: CASSPGLAGVNEQFF; CDR3 DNA: TGCGCCAGCAGCCCGGGCCTAGCGGGAGTTAATGAGCAGTTCTTC
V gene: TRBV4-2; D gene: NA; clone size: once; J gene: TRBJ1-1; CDR3 protein: CASSQTRVEAFF; CDR3 DNA: TGTGCCAGCAGCCAAACGAGAGTTGAAGCTTTCTTT
V gene: TRBV5-1; D gene: TRBD2; clone size: NA; J gene: TRBJ2-5; CDR3 protein: CASENHSGRAMEETQYF; CDR3 DNA: TGCGCCAGCGAAAATCATAGCGGGAGGGCTATGGAAGAGACCCAGTACTTC
V gene: TRBV2; D gene: NA; clone size: NA; J gene: TRBJ2-7; CDR3 protein: CASSERSGAPYEQYF; CDR3 DNA: TGTGCCAGCAGTGAACGGTCTGGAGCTCCCTACGAGCAGTACTTC
V gene: TRBV3-1/TRBV3-2; D gene: TRBD2; clone size: NA; J gene: TRBJ2-3; CDR3 protein: CASSHGGSADTQYF; CDR3 DNA: TGTGCCAGCAGCCACGGCGGGAGCGCAGATACGCAGTATTTT
V gene: TRBV11-3; D gene: TRBD2; clone size: NA; J gene: TRBJ2-1; CDR3 protein: CASSLGGSAYNEQFF; CDR3 DNA: TGTGCCAGCAGCTTAGGCGGGAGTGCCTACAATGAGCAGTTCTTC
V gene: TRBV7-8; D gene: TRBD1; clone size: NA; J gene: TRBJ2-7; CDR3 protein: CASSSAKGGPFGGEQYF; CDR3 DNA: TGTGCCAGCAGCTCAGCAAAAGGGGGCCCCTTTGGGGGTGAGCAGTACTTC
V gene: TRBV6-1; D gene: NA; clone size: NA; J gene: TRBJ1-2; CDR3 protein: CASSESQGLSNYGYTF; CDR3 DNA: TGTGCCAGCAGTGAGTCCCAGGGACTATCTAACTATGGCTACACCTTC
V gene: TRBV4-2; D gene: NA; clone size: once; J gene: TRBJ1-5; CDR3 protein: CASSPQVNSNQPQHF; CDR3 DNA: TGTGCCAGCAGCCCCCAAGTGAATAGCAATCAGCCCCAGCATTTT
V gene: TRBV2; D gene: NA; clone size: once; J gene: TRBJ2-1; CDR3 protein: CASTPPDNEQFF; CDR3 DNA: TGTGCCAGCACTCCCCCAGACAATGAGCAGTTCTTC
V gene: TRBV19; D gene: TRBD1; clone size: NA; J gene: TRBJ1-2; CDR3 protein: CASSIQTGGYGYTF; CDR3 DNA: TGTGCCAGTAGTATACAGACAGGGGGCTATGGCTACACCTTC
V gene: TRBV12-3/TRBV12-4; D gene: NA; clone size: many; J gene: TRBJ2-2; CDR3 protein: CASTPAATGELFF; CDR3 DNA: TGTGCCAGCACCCCTGCGGCGACCGGGGAGCTGTTTTTT
V gene: TRBV28; D gene: TRBD1; clone size: NA; J gene: TRBJ1-3; CDR3 protein: CASSLPQGEAGNTIYF; CDR3 DNA: TGTGCCAGCAGTTTACCGCAGGGGGAAGCTGGAAACACCATATATTTT
V gene: TRBV28; D gene: NA; clone size: NA; J gene: TRBJ1-5; CDR3 protein: CASSYYQGISNQPQHF; CDR3 DNA: TGTGCCAGCAGTTACTATCAGGGGATCAGCAATCAGCCCCAGCATTTT
V gene: TRBV4-3; D gene: NA; clone size: NA; J gene: TRBJ2-1; CDR3 protein: CASSVPGPFTEQFF; CDR3 DNA: TGCGCCAGCAGCGTCCCAGGGCCTTTTACTGAGCAGTTCTTC
V gene: TRBV7-9; D gene: NA; clone size: once; J gene: TRBJ2-4; CDR3 protein: CASSLIASGAKNIQYF; CDR3 DNA: TGTGCCAGCAGCTTAATAGCCAGCGGAGCCAAAAACATTCAGTACTTC
V gene: TRBV15; D gene: TRBD2; clone size: NA; J gene: TRBJ2-7; CDR3 protein: CATSRDLTSGVDGEQYF; CDR3 DNA: TGTGCCACCAGCAGAGATTTGACTAGCGGAGTGGATGGCGAGCAGTACTTC
V gene: TRBV7-3; D gene: NA; clone size: NA; J gene: TRBJ2-6; CDR3 protein: CASSLVGVPGANVLTF; CDR3 DNA: TGTGCCAGCAGCTTAGTCGGGGTTCCTGGGGCCAACGTCCTGACTTTC
V gene: TRBV7-9; D gene: TRBD1; clone size: NA; J gene: TRBJ2-1; CDR3 protein: CASSQQGANYNEQFF; CDR3 DNA: TGTGCCAGCAGCCAACAGGGGGCGAATTACAATGAGCAGTTCTTC
V gene: TRBV5-1; D gene: NA; clone size: NA; J gene: TRBJ1-3; CDR3 protein: CASSQTDSGNTIYF; CDR3 DNA: TGCGCCAGCAGCCAAACGGACTCTGGAAACACCATATATTTT
V gene: TRBV11-3; D gene: NA; clone size: NA; J gene: TRBJ2-7; CDR3 protein: CASSEGGGSSYEQYF; CDR3 DNA: TGTGCCAGCAGCGAAGGGGGCGGGAGCTCCTACGAGCAGTACTTC
V gene: TRBV29-1; D gene: NA; clone size: NA; J gene: TRBJ2-3; CDR3 protein: CSVEVRFPTPLDTQYF; CDR3 DNA: TGCAGCGTTGAAGTCCGGTTCCCCACGCCCTTAGATACGCAGTATTTT
V gene: TRBV30; D gene: NA; clone size: NA; J gene: TRBJ2-5; CDR3 protein: CAWSLEGGGEETQYF; CDR3 DNA: TGTGCCTGGAGTTTGGAAGGGGGGGGCGAAGAGACCCAGTACTTC
V gene: TRBV11-3; D gene: NA; clone size: NA; J gene: TRBJ2-5; CDR3 protein: CASSRDSQETQYF; CDR3 DNA: TGTGCCAGCAGCCGGGACTCGCAAGAGACCCAGTACTTC
V gene: TRBV6-5; D gene: NA; clone size: NA; J gene: TRBJ2-3; CDR3 protein: CASWREKSDTQYF; CDR3 DNA: TGTGCCAGCTGGCGGGAAAAATCAGATACGCAGTATTTT
V gene: TRBV6-5; D gene: TRBD1; clone size: NA; J gene: TRBJ1-2; CDR3 protein: CASRRQGLGYTF; CDR3 DNA: TGTGCCAGCAGGAGACAGGGTCTTGGCTACACCTTC
V gene: TRBV19; D gene: NA; clone size: once; J gene: TRBJ1-1; CDR3 protein: CASSIRRGTEAFF; CDR3 DNA: TGTGCCAGTAGTATCCGCAGGGGCACTGAAGCTTTCTTT
V gene: TRBV2; D gene: TRBD1; clone size: NA; J gene: TRBJ1-2; CDR3 protein: CASRERTGVGGYTF; CDR3 DNA: TGTGCCAGCAGGGAACGGACAGGGGTCGGCGGCTACACCTTC
V gene: TRBV24-1; D gene: NA; clone size: NA; J gene: TRBJ2-1; CDR3 protein: CATSEDSSYNEQFF; CDR3 DNA: TGTGCCACCAGTGAAGATAGCAGCTACAATGAGCAGTTCTTC
V gene: TRBV28; D gene: NA; clone size: NA; J gene: TRBJ2-7; CDR3 protein: CASQQVGEQYF; CDR3 DNA: TGTGCCAGTCAGCAGGTGGGCGAGCAGTACTTC
V gene: TRBV6-2/TRBV6-3; D gene: TRBD2; clone size: NA; J gene: TRBJ2-1; CDR3 protein: CASSVRLAGVFYNEQFF; CDR3 DNA: TGTGCCAGCAGTGTCCGACTAGCGGGAGTATTCTACAATGAGCAGTTCTTC